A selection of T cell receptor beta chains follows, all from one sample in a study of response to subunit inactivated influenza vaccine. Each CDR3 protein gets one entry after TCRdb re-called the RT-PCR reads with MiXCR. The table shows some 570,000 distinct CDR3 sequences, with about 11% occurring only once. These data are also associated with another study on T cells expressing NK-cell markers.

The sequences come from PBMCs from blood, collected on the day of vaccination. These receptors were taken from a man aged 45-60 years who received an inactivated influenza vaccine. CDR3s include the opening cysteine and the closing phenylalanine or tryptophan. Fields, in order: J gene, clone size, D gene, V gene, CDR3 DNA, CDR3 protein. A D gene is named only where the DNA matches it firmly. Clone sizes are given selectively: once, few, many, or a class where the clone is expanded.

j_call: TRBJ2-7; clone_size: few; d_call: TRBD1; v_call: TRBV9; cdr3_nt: TGTGCCAGCAGCGTAGGGACAGGTAGTTTTTACGAGCAGTACTTC; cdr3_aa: CASSVGTGSFYEQYF
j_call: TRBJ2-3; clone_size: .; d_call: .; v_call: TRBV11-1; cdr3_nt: TGTGCCAGCAGCCTATTGGCTGACAGTCAGCGACGGGGAAGGGGTACGCAGTATTTT; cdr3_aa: CASSLLADSQRRGRGTQYF
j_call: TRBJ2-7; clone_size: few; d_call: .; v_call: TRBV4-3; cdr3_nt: TGCGCCAGCAGCCAAGCTCTCCGGTACGAGCAGTACTTC; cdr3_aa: CASSQALRYEQYF
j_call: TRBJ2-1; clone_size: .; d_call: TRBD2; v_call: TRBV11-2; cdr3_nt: TGTGCCAGCAGCTTAGATCCTAGCGGGGGGTTCAATGAGCAGTTCTTC; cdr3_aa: CASSLDPSGGFNEQFF
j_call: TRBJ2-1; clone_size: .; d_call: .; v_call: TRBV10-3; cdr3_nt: TGTGCCATCTCCCCCCCGGGGGTATCTTACAATGAGCAGTTCTTC; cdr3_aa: CAISPPGVSYNEQFF
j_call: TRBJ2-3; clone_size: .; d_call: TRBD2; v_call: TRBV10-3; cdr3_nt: TGTGCCATCATCTTAGCGGGCCCTCTCCGGGATACGCAGTATTTT; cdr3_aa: CAIILAGPLRDTQYF
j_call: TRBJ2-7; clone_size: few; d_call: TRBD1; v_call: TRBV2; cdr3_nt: TGTGCCAGCAGTGAAGGACAGGGCCCGACTCTCTACGAGCAGTACTTC; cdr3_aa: CASSEGQGPTLYEQYF
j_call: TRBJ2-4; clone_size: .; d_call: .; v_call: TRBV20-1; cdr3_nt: TGCAGTGCTAGAGTGACACAGGGCATTCAGTACTTC; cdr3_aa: CSARVTQGIQYF
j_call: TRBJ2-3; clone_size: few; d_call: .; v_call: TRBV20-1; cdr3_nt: TGCAGTGCTGGGGGGGGGGCCTTAAAGTCGGATACGCAGTATTTT; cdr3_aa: CSAGGGALKSDTQYF
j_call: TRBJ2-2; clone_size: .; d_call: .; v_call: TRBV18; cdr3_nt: TGTGCCAGCTCACGGGGACCGAGACACACCGGGGAGCTGTTTTTT; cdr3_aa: CASSRGPRHTGELFF
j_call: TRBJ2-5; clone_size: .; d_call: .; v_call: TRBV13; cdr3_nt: TGTGCCAGCAGCTTATTGACGGGAGTTTCGGAGACCCAGTACTTC; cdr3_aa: CASSLLTGVSETQYF
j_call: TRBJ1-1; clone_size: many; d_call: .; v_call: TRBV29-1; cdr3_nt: TGCAGCGGCGGGGTAGCGGACACTGAAGCTTTCTTT; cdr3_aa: CSGGVADTEAFF
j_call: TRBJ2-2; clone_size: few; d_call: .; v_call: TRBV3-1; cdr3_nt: TGTGCCAGCACCCCCAGGGTAGGGGCCGGGGAGCTGTTTTTT; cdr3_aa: CASTPRVGAGELFF
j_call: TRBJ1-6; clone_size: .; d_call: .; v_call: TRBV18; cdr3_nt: TGTGCCAGCTCACCCTTTCAACGACAGACAAATTCACCCCTCCACTTT; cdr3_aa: CASSPFQRQTNSPLHF
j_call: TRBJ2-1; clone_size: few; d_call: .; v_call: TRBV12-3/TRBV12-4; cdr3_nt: TGTGCCAGCAGTCGCCGGGACGGAAGCAATGAGCAGTTCTTC; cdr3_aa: CASSRRDGSNEQFF
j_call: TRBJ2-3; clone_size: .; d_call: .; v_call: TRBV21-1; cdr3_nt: TGTGCCAGCCGACTAGCGGGACGGACAGATACGCAGTATTTT; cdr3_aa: CASRLAGRTDTQYF
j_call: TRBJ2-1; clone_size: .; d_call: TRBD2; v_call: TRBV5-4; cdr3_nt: TGTGCCAGCAGCCCCCTTAGCGGGGGCTCCTACAATGAGCAGTTCTTC; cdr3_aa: CASSPLSGGSYNEQFF
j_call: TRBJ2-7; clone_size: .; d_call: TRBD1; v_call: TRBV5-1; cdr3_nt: TGCGCCAGCAGCAAGGGACAGGGAGGCTACGAGCAGTACTTC; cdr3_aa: CASSKGQGGYEQYF
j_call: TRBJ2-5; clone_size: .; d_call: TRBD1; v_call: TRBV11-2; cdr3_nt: TGTGCCAGCAGCTTTCCTTGGACAGGGTTAAGGGAGACCCAGTACTTC; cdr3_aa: CASSFPWTGLRETQYF
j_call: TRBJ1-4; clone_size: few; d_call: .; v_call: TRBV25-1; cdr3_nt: TGTGCCAGCAGCGATGGACACCGTAATGAAAAACTGTTTTTT; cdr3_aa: CASSDGHRNEKLFF
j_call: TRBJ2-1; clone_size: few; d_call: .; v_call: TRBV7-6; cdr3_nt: TGTGCCAGCAGCTTAGAGATAGGGGCTAACAATGAGCAGTTCTTC; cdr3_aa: CASSLEIGANNEQFF
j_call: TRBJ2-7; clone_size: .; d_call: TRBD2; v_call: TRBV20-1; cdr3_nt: TGCAGTGCTCTTGGACTAGCGGTAACCTACGAGCAGTACTTC; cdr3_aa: CSALGLAVTYEQYF
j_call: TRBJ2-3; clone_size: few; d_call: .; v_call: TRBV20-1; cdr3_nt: TGCAGTGCTAGAGAATCAGATACGCAGTATTTT; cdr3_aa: CSARESDTQYF
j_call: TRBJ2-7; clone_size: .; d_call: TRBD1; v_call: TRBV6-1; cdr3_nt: TGTGCCAGCACATCGGACAGGGGCCTAGGGCAGTACTTC; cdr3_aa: CASTSDRGLGQYF
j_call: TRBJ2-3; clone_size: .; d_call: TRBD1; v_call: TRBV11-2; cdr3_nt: TGTGCCAGCAGCCCCGACAGGGGAGGTGATACGCAGTATTTT; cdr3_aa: CASSPDRGGDTQYF
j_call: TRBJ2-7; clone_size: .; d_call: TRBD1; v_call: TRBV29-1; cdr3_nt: TGCAGCGTTGAATTCCGTGACAGGGGGCGTGAGCAGTACTTC; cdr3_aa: CSVEFRDRGREQYF
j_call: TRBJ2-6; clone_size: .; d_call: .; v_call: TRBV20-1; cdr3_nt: TGCAGCGCCCCACAGGGCCCAGGGGGGGCCAACGTCCTGACTTTC; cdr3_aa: CSAPQGPGGANVLTF
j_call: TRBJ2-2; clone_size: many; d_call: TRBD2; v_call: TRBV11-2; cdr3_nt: TGTGCCAGCAGCCGTAGGACCCCTTTGCGGGAGCCCACCGGGGAGCTGTTTTTT; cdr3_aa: CASSRRTPLREPTGELFF
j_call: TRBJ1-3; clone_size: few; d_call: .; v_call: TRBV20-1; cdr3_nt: TGCAGTGCTAGAGATGCACAAAACTCTGGAAACACCATATATTTT; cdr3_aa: CSARDAQNSGNTIYF
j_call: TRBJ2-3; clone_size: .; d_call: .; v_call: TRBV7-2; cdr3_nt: TGTGCCAGCAGCTCGATCGGGCTAAGCACAGATACGCAGTATTTT; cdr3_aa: CASSSIGLSTDTQYF
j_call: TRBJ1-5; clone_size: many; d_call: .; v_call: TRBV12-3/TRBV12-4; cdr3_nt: TGTGCGTGGGGTTGGGATCAGCCCCAGCATTTT; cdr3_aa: CAWGWDQPQHF
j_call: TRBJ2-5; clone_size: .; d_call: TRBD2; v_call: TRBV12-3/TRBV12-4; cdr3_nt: TGTGCCAGCAGTTTCGCCCGACGGACTAGCAGTATCCCCGCCTTC; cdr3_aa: CASSFARRTSSIPAF
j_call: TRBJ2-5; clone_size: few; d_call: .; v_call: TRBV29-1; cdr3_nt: TGCAGCGTCTCCGTGTTTACACAAGAGACCCAGTACTTC; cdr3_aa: CSVSVFTQETQYF
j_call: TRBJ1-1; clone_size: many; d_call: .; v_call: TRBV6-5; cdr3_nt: TGTGCCAGCAGCGGGGGGCGTAAAGCTTTCTTT; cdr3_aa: CASSGGRKAFF
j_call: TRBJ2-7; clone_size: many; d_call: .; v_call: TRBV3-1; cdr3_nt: TGTGCCAGCAGCCAAAGGAGTCAGTCCTACGAGCAGTACTTC; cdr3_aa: CASSQRSQSYEQYF
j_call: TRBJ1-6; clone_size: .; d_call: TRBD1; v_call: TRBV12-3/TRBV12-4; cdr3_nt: TGTGCCAGCAGGGGACAGGACTATAATTCACCCCTCCACTTT; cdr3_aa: CASRGQDYNSPLHF
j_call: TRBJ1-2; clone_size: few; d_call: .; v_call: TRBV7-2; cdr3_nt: TGTGCCAGCAGCTTTAACCCCGTTAACTATGGCTACACCTTC; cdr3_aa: CASSFNPVNYGYTF
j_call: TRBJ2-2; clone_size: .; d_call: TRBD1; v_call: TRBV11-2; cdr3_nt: TGTGCCAGCAGCATATACAGGGGGCGCGAGTCCGGGGAGCTGTTTTTT; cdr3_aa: CASSIYRGRESGELFF
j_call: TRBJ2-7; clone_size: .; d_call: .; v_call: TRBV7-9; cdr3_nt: TGTGCCAGCAGCCAAAGACAGGACTACGAGCAGTACTTC; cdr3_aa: CASSQRQDYEQYF
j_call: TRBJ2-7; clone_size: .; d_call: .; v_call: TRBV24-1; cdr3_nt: TGTGCCACCAGTGACTCGGGACAACACGAGCAGTACTTC; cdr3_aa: CATSDSGQHEQYF
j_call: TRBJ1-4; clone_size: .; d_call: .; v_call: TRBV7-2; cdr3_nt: TGTGCCAGCAGCTTAGCGTCGGGACTGAACAATGAAAAACTGTTTTTT; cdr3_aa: CASSLASGLNNEKLFF
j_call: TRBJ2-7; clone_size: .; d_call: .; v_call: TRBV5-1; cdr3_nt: TGCGCCAGCAGCTTTCGGATCAACGAGCAGTACTTC; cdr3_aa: CASSFRINEQYF
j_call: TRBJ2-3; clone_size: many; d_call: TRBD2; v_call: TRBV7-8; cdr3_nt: TGTGCCAGCAGCTTAGCTTACACTAGCGGGGGAGATACGCAGTATTTT; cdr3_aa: CASSLAYTSGGDTQYF
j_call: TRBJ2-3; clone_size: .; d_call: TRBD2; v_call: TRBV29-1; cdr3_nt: TGCAGCGTGGTATCGGGGGGAGCCCCAGATACGCAGTATTTT; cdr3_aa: CSVVSGGAPDTQYF
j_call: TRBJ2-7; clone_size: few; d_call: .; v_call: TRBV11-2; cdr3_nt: TGTGCCAGCAGCTTAATACGTGTCTCCTACGAGCAGTACTTC; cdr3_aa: CASSLIRVSYEQYF
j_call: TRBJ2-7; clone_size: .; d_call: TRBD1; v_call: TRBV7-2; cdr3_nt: TGTGCCAGCAGCTTAGCACGATCCGGGACAGGGGCGTCCTACGAGCAGTACTTC; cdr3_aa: CASSLARSGTGASYEQYF
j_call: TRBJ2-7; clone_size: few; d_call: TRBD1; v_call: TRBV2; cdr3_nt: TGTGCCAGCGGCAGACAGGGGAACTACGAGCAGTACTTC; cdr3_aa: CASGRQGNYEQYF
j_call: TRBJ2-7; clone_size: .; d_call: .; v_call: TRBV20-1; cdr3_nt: TGCAGTGCTAGAGCCGGGGCGTCCGAGCAGTACTTC; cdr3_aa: CSARAGASEQYF
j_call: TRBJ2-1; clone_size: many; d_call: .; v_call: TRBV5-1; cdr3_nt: TGCGCCAGCACTTTAAGTAGTTACAATGAGCAGTTCTTC; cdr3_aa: CASTLSSYNEQFF
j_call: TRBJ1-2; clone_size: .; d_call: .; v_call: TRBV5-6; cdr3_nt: TGTGCCAGCAGCTTGGTCTCGGCTCCGGTCGTGGGCTACACCTTC; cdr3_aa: CASSLVSAPVVGYTF